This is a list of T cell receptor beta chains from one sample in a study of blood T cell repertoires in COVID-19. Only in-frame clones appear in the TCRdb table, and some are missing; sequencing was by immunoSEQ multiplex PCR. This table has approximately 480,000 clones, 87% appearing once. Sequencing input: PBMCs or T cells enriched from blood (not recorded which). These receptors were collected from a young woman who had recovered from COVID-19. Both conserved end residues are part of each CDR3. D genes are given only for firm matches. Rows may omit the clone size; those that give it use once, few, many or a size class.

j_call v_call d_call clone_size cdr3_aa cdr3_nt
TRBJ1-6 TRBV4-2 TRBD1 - CASSQSPSGGQGNSPLHF TGTGCCAGCAGCCAAAGTCCCTCAGGGGGACAGGGTAATTCACCCCTCCACTTT
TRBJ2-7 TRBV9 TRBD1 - CASSALGTAYEQYF TGTGCCAGCAGCGCCCTCGGGACAGCCTACGAGCAGTACTTC
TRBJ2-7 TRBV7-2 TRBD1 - CASSPDPGQSYEQYF TGTGCCAGCAGCCCAGACCCGGGACAGTCCTACGAGCAGTACTTC
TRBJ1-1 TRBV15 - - CATSREMAPDRWAFF TGTGCCACCAGCAGAGAAATGGCCCCAGACAGGTGGGCTTTCTTT
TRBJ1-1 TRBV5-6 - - CASSPAQGTEAFF TGTGCCAGCAGCCCGGCGCAGGGCACTGAAGCTTTCTTT
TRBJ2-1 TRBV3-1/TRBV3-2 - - CASSRGVYEQLF TGTGCCAGCAGCCGGGGGGTGTATGAGCAGCTCTTC
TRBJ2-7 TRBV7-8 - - CASSPQGYYEQYF TGTGCCAGCAGCCCACAGGGTTACTACGAGCAGTACTTC
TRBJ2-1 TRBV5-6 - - CASSLWRRGTGNEQFF TGTGCCAGCAGCTTGTGGCGCAGGGGTACGGGCAATGAGCAGTTCTTC
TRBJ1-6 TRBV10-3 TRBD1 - CAISGPGDSDNSPLHF TGTGCCATCAGTGGGCCGGGGGACAGTGATAATTCACCCCTCCACTTT
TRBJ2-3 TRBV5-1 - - CASSWRHAQLADTQYF TGCGCCAGCAGCTGGCGACACGCTCAGCTGGCAGATACGCAGTATTTT
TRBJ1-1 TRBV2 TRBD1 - CASSVLPDRKAFF TGTGCCAGCAGTGTGCTACCGGACAGGAAAGCTTTCTTT
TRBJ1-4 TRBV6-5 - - CASSYQRGGGEKLFF TGTGCCAGCAGTTACCAAAGGGGGGGAGGTGAAAAACTGTTTTTT
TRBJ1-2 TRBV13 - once CASSLGDNYGYTF TGTGCCAGCAGCCTTGGAGATAACTATGGCTACACCTTC
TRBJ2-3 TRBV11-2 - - CASNSRGDTQYF TGTGCCAGCAACTCCCGTGGAGATACGCAGTATTTT
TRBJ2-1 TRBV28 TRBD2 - CASSVGGGHEQFF TGTGCCAGCTCAGTGGGGGGGGGTCATGAGCAGTTCTTC
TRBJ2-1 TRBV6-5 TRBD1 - CASSTGGISYNEQFF TGTGCCAGCAGTACAGGGGGTATCTCCTACAATGAGCAGTTCTTC
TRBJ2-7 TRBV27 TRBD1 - CASSPGGSSYEQYF TGTGCCAGCAGTCCAGGGGGAAGCTCCTACGAGCAGTACTTC
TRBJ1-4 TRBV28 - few CASSPPRGESEKLFF TGTGCCAGCAGTCCCCCCCGGGGGGAGTCTGAAAAACTGTTTTTT
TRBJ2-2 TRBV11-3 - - CASSLAGLNTGELFF TGTGCCAGCAGCTTGGCGGGATTGAACACCGGGGAGCTGTTTTTT
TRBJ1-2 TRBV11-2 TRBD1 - CASSSTGGGGYGYTF TGTGCCAGCAGCTCCACAGGGGGAGGAGGATATGGCTACACCTTC
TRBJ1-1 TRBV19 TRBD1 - CASSPRDRVNTEAFF TGTGCCAGTAGTCCACGGGACAGGGTGAACACTGAAGCTTTCTTT
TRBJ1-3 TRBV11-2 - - CASRSRTPGNTIYF TGTGCCAGCAGATCCCGGACTCCTGGAAACACCATATATTTT
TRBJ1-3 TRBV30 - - CAWSLRGSGNTIYF TGTGCCTGGAGTCTCAGAGGATCCGGAAACACCATATATTTT
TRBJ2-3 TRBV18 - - CASSPGVTTYTDTQYF TGTGCCAGCTCACCAGGGGTGACTACCTACACAGATACGCAGTATTTT
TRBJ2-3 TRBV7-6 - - CASSLALGRGAPLTDTQYF TGTGCCAGCAGCTTAGCGCTAGGTCGGGGGGCTCCCTTGACAGATACGCAGTATTTT
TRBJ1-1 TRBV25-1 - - CASSDPRRSTEAFF TGTGCCAGCAGTGACCCCCGAAGGAGCACTGAAGCTTTCTTT
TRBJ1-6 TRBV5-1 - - CASSSPSQGRSSPLHF TGCGCCAGCAGCTCGCCATCACAGGGTCGTAGTTCACCCCTCCACTTT
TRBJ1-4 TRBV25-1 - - CASSPWLTASNEKLFF TGTGCCAGCTCTCCTTGGTTGACAGCTTCTAATGAAAAACTGTTTTTT
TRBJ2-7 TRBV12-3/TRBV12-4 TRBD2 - CASSLGGGIEQYF TGTGCCAGCAGTTTGGGGGGAGGGATCGAGCAGTACTTC
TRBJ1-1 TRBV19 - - CASSISMAGAFF TGTGCCAGTAGTATATCCATGGCGGGGGCTTTCTTT
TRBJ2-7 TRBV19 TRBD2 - CALPGGEQYF TGTGCCCTTCCGGGGGGCGAGCAGTACTTC
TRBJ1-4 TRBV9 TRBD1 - CASSATTGEGEKLFF TGTGCCAGCAGCGCCACGACAGGGGAGGGTGAAAAACTGTTTTTT
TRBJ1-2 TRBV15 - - CATSRDQGVWDGYTF TGTGCCACCAGCAGAGATCAAGGAGTCTGGGATGGCTACACCTTC